The rows below give T cell receptor beta chains drawn from one sample of a study of OX40 agonist ivuxolimab in advanced cancers. Profiled with immunoSEQ multiplex PCR; TCRdb holds only in-frame clones, not every one. The data hold tens of thousands of clones, with about four fifths observed a single time. This material consisted of CD4+ or CD8+ T cells sorted from blood, taken in a trial of the OX40 agonist ivuxolimab. Receptors were obtained from an adult with an advanced solid tumor such as melanoma, head and neck, liver or kidney cancer. Both conserved end residues are part of each CDR3. Fields, in order: clone size, D gene, J gene, V gene, CDR3 DNA, CDR3 protein. A D gene is named only where the DNA matches it firmly. Only part of the rows carry a size: once, few, many, or a class if the clone is expanded.

abundance: .
d_gene: TRBD2
j_gene: TRBJ2-3
v_gene: TRBV7-3
CDR3nt: TGTGCCAGCAGCTTAGGTCTCGCGGGGGGGCTGGATACGCAGTATTTT
CDR3aa: CASSLGLAGGLDTQYF

abundance: once
d_gene: .
j_gene: TRBJ1-3
v_gene: TRBV30
CDR3nt: TGTGCCAATCACCAATCTGGAAACACCATATATTTT
CDR3aa: CANHQSGNTIYF

abundance: .
d_gene: .
j_gene: TRBJ1-5
v_gene: TRBV19
CDR3nt: TGTGCCAGTAGTATCCCAGGGAGAGGCAATCAGCCCCAGCATTTT
CDR3aa: CASSIPGRGNQPQHF

abundance: once
d_gene: TRBD2
j_gene: TRBJ2-5
v_gene: TRBV5-6
CDR3nt: TGTGCCAGCAGCACTGTCAAATTAGCGGGCCCCCAAGAGACCCAGTACTTC
CDR3aa: CASSTVKLAGPQETQYF

abundance: once
d_gene: TRBD1
j_gene: TRBJ1-6
v_gene: TRBV6-5
CDR3nt: TGTGCCAGCAGTCCCGGGACAGGGTGGCCCCTCCACTTT
CDR3aa: CASSPGTGWPLHF

abundance: .
d_gene: .
j_gene: TRBJ1-4
v_gene: TRBV4-1
CDR3nt: TGCGCCAGCAGCCAAGATCGGGGGGCAGGTGAAAAACTGTTTTTT
CDR3aa: CASSQDRGAGEKLFF

abundance: .
d_gene: .
j_gene: TRBJ1-1
v_gene: TRBV4-1
CDR3nt: TGCGCCAGCAGCCAAGTGCCTGGGAGGGCCACTGAAGCTTTCTTT
CDR3aa: CASSQVPGRATEAFF

abundance: .
d_gene: .
j_gene: TRBJ1-2
v_gene: TRBV4-3
CDR3nt: TGCGCCAGCAGCCAAGAACTAGCGGGGGATGGCTACACCTTC
CDR3aa: CASSQELAGDGYTF

abundance: .
d_gene: TRBD2
j_gene: TRBJ2-5
v_gene: TRBV4-2
CDR3nt: TGTGCCAGCAGCCAAGATAGCGGGGAGTACCAAGAGACCCAGTACTTC
CDR3aa: CASSQDSGEYQETQYF

abundance: .
d_gene: .
j_gene: TRBJ2-3
v_gene: TRBV30
CDR3nt: TGTGCCCTCGGATGGGGGGCCTCATCAGATACGCAGTATTTT
CDR3aa: CALGWGASSDTQYF

abundance: .
d_gene: .
j_gene: TRBJ1-6
v_gene: TRBV19
CDR3nt: TGTGCCAGTAGTAGCGCGAGCTCCTATAATTCACCCCTCCACTTT
CDR3aa: CASSSASSYNSPLHF

abundance: .
d_gene: TRBD1
j_gene: TRBJ1-5
v_gene: TRBV11-2
CDR3nt: TGTGCCAGCAGCCGAACAGGGGGCGGTCAGCCCCAGCATTTT
CDR3aa: CASSRTGGGQPQHF

abundance: .
d_gene: .
j_gene: TRBJ1-2
v_gene: TRBV23-1
CDR3nt: TGCGCCAGCAGCCCTTGGTACTATGGCTACACCTTC
CDR3aa: CASSPWYYGYTF

abundance: .
d_gene: .
j_gene: TRBJ2-1
v_gene: TRBV5-5
CDR3nt: TGTGCCAGCAGCTTACGGCTAAACCAGTTCTTC
CDR3aa: CASSLRLNQFF

abundance: .
d_gene: .
j_gene: TRBJ2-5
v_gene: TRBV5-4
CDR3nt: TGTGCCAGCAGCTTGTGGGAGGTGTATGAGACCCAGTACTTC
CDR3aa: CASSLWEVYETQYF

abundance: few
d_gene: .
j_gene: TRBJ1-6
v_gene: TRBV7-2
CDR3nt: TGTGCCAGCAGCTTGCTGGAAGGAAACTCACCCCTCCACTTT
CDR3aa: CASSLLEGNSPLHF

abundance: .
d_gene: .
j_gene: TRBJ1-1
v_gene: TRBV6-1
CDR3nt: TGTGCCAGCAGTGCCTTCGGGGGGGGTCTCGACACTGAAGCTTTCTTT
CDR3aa: CASSAFGGGLDTEAFF

abundance: .
d_gene: .
j_gene: TRBJ2-1
v_gene: TRBV27
CDR3nt: TGTGCCAGCAGTTTGACCCCCACCAATGAGCAGTTCTTC
CDR3aa: CASSLTPTNEQFF

abundance: .
d_gene: .
j_gene: TRBJ1-4
v_gene: TRBV5-6
CDR3nt: TGTGCCAGCAGCTTCGGGGCGGGAAATGAAAAACTGTTTTTT
CDR3aa: CASSFGAGNEKLFF

abundance: .
d_gene: TRBD1
j_gene: TRBJ1-2
v_gene: TRBV29-1
CDR3nt: TGCAGCGCCCGTGGACAGGCATCTTATGGCTACACCTTC
CDR3aa: CSARGQASYGYTF

abundance: few
d_gene: TRBD1
j_gene: TRBJ1-1
v_gene: TRBV5-1
CDR3nt: TGCGCCAGCAGCCTCACCCTTCGGACAGGGAAAAACACTGAAGCTTTCTTT
CDR3aa: CASSLTLRTGKNTEAFF

abundance: .
d_gene: .
j_gene: TRBJ1-1
v_gene: TRBV28
CDR3nt: TGTGCCAGCAGCCTAGCCGGGGCGCTGAACACTGAAGCTTTCTTT
CDR3aa: CASSLAGALNTEAFF

abundance: .
d_gene: .
j_gene: TRBJ2-5
v_gene: TRBV11-1
CDR3nt: TGTGCCAGCAGCTTAGCCCCCCATGGGGGATACCAAGAGACCCAGTACTTC
CDR3aa: CASSLAPHGGYQETQYF

abundance: .
d_gene: .
j_gene: TRBJ2-7
v_gene: TRBV2
CDR3nt: TGTGCCAGCACCGGGACATACTACGAGCAGTACTTC
CDR3aa: CASTGTYYEQYF

abundance: once
d_gene: .
j_gene: TRBJ1-3
v_gene: TRBV11-2
CDR3nt: TGTGCCAGCAGCTCGTCTCCTGGAAACACCATATATTTT
CDR3aa: CASSSSPGNTIYF

abundance: .
d_gene: .
j_gene: TRBJ1-5
v_gene: TRBV25-1
CDR3nt: TGTGCCAGCCCCCTGTTGGGTTTGGGCAATCAGCCCCAGCATTTT
CDR3aa: CASPLLGLGNQPQHF

abundance: .
d_gene: .
j_gene: TRBJ1-2
v_gene: TRBV7-9
CDR3nt: TGTGCCAGCAGCTTAAAGGGGTTCCCCGGGGAGTATGGCTACACCTTC
CDR3aa: CASSLKGFPGEYGYTF

abundance: .
d_gene: .
j_gene: TRBJ2-2
v_gene: TRBV7-2
CDR3nt: TGTGCCAGCAGCCCTGTCGGGGGGCAACCAGCCGGGGAGCTGTTTTTT
CDR3aa: CASSPVGGQPAGELFF

abundance: .
d_gene: .
j_gene: TRBJ1-2
v_gene: TRBV6-5
CDR3nt: TGTGCCAGCAGTACCCAACCCGCCTATGGCTACACCTTC
CDR3aa: CASSTQPAYGYTF